Shown below are 17 T cell receptor beta chains from a single sample sequenced in a study of blood T cell repertoires in COVID-19. The table came from immunoSEQ multiplex PCR; TCRdb's copy has only in-frame clones and leaves some out. The sample shows 200,000 to 250,000 clones, more than 85% of them seen only once. Specimen: peripheral blood. The receptors here all came from a man between 60 and 75 years old with COVID-19, enrolled during active disease.

The rearrangement uses TRBV7-9 and TRBJ1-2, with D tentatively TRBD1 (6 bases). This CDR3 region has 15 residues. Germline V lookup: CDR1 SEHNR, CDR2 FQNEAQ (reference sequence). Trimming stripped 5 bases from V and 0 bases from J, with 13 bases between. DNA of the CDR3: TGTGCCAGCAGCCAGGGGCAGGGGCCTAACTATGGCTACACCTTC. Translation: CASSQGQGPNYGYTF.

The chain recombines TRBV28 with TRBJ2-3, with TRBD1 matching over 7 bases. V shed 3 bases, J shed 0 bases, and the junction held 18 bases outside the gene matches. The CDR3 spans 20 residues. Germline-derived CDR1 and CDR2 are MDHEN and SYDVKM. The chain's CDR3 is CASSFPVTGWLSRSTDTQYF. In DNA form, the CDR3 reads TGTGCCAGCAGTTTCCCAGTGACAGGGTGGTTGAGTCGTAGCACAGATACGCAGTATTTT.

This clone was seen a handful of times. V is TRBV23-1 and J is TRBJ1-5; 10 positions agree with TRBD1. TRBV23-1 falls under the ORF class, with uncertain function. V was pared by 3 bases and J by 7 bases, with 0 bases of the junction left unmatched. The CDR3 totals 13 residues. The chain's CDR3 is CASSQTGGQPQHF. Here the CDR3 DNA reads TGCGCCAGCAGTCAGACAGGGGGCCAGCCCCAGCATTTT.

The rearrangement links TRBV21-1 to TRBJ1-2; the table's TRBD1 call for D was not verified on the DNA. TRBV21-1 is a recognized pseudogene. CDR3 length: 16 amino acids. CDR3 amino acids: CASSKAQGPDSGGYTF. The CDR3 DNA is TGTGCCAGCAGCAAAGCTCAGGGCCCGGACAGCGGAGGCTACACCTTC.

The chain uses TRBV19 and TRBJ2-7; possibly TRBD2 for D (6 bases). Germline CDR1 reads LNHDA; CDR2 reads SQIVND (reference sequence). Trimming pared 1 base from V and 4 bases from J, leaving 8 bases between. The length of the CDR3 is 13 residues. CDR3 region: CASSIGLEYEQYF. DNA for the CDR3: TGTGCCAGTAGTATAGGACTAGAGTACGAGCAGTACTTC.

J is TRBJ1-2 and V is TRBV4-1; D gene uncertain. This CDR3 comprises 16 residues. V gave up 0 bases and J gave up 0 bases, with 11 bases separating them. Germline values: CDR1 MGHRA, CDR2 YSYEKL. CDR3 loop: CASSQDRRGTNYGYTF. Here the CDR3 DNA reads TGCGCCAGCAGCCAAGATCGACGAGGGACTAACTATGGCTACACCTTC.

The chain has TRBV28 and TRBJ1-1; tentatively, D is TRBD1 (6 bases). CDR3 length: 17 amino acids. With 1 base removed from V and 3 bases from J, the gap between germline ends came to 18 bases. From germline, CDR1 is MDHEN and CDR2 SYDVKM. The CDR3 bases are TGTGCCAGCAGTTTATATGGGGGGGGCGCTATCGACACTGAAGCTTTCTTT. Translation: CASSLYGGGAIDTEAFF.

This sequence joins TRBV4-1 and TRBJ1-1, with a possible D match to TRBD1 (5 bases). The CDR3 is made up of 14 amino acids. Germline lookup yields CDR1 MGHRA and CDR2 YSYEKL. V was cut by 2 bases and J by 7 bases, with 14 bases left in between. In DNA, the CDR3 is TGCGCCAGCAGCCAATACCAGGGCGTGAATGAAGCTTTCTTT. Translated, it gives CASSQYQGVNEAFF.

CDR3 protein: CASSPGGAGYGYTF. CDR3 in DNA: TGTGCCAGCAGCCCCGGAGGGGCGGGGTATGGCTACACCTTC. This chain joins TRBV14 and TRBJ1-2; TRBD1 is a possible D gene (5 bases). V dropped 4 bases and J dropped 5 bases, with 14 bases sitting between them. The CDR3 has 14 residues. CDR1 is SGHDN and CDR2 is FVKESK in the germline V gene.

The chain combines TRBV7-8 with TRBJ1-4; D may be TRBD1 (5 bases). The CDR3 contains 15 residues. Germline values: CDR1 SGHVS, CDR2 FQNEAQ. Trimming shortened V by 2 bases and J by 8 bases, and 15 bases separated the two germline ends. The CDR3: CASSLSRGLGEKLFF. Written as DNA, the CDR3 is TGTGCCAGCAGCTTATCGAGGGGACTTGGAGAAAAACTGTTTTTT.

This clone was detected a few times. V is TRBV11-3 and J is TRBJ2-2, with D perhaps matching TRBD2 (7 bases). Germline-derived CDR1 and CDR2 are SGHNT and YENEEA. V lost 0 bases and J 4 bases, leaving 12 bases between the germline ends. This CDR3 spans 16 amino acids. CDR3: CASSLEGGRGTGELFF. The CDR3 nucleotides are TGTGCCAGCAGCTTAGAGGGGGGGCGCGGCACCGGGGAGCTGTTTTTT.

The chain carries TRBV7-9 and TRBJ2-3; TRBD2 matches at 9 bases. J was trimmed by 4 bases and V by 1 base; bases with no gene match: 0. The CDR3 loop spans 14 amino acids. Germline V gives CDR1 SEHNR, CDR2 FQNEAQ (reference sequence). The chain's CDR3 is CASSLGTSADTQYF. The CDR3 coding sequence is TGTGCCAGCAGCTTAGGGACTAGCGCAGATACGCAGTATTTT.

V gene TRBV2 combines with J gene TRBJ2-1, with 13 bases that match TRBD2. V shed 7 bases, J shed 0 bases, and the junction held 6 bases outside the gene matches. The CDR3 length is 17 residues. Germline loops: CDR1 SNHLY, CDR2 FYNNEI. CDR3 protein: CASKGLAGPSSYNEQFF. The CDR3 DNA reads TGTGCCAGCAAGGGACTAGCGGGACCAAGCTCCTACAATGAGCAGTTCTTC.

This chain links TRBV2 with TRBJ1-1, with D unclear. Trimming pared 5 bases from V and 1 base from J, leaving 8 bases between. The CDR3 length is 13 residues. Germline V gene sequence: CDR1 SNHLY, CDR2 FYNNEI. The CDR3 nucleotides read TGTGCCAGCAGTCCCCGGTCGAACACTGAAGCTTTCTTT. It is translated as CASSPRSNTEAFF.

The chain couples TRBV6-1 to TRBJ2-6; 9 bases align to TRBD1. This CDR3 contains 15 residues. V shed 3 bases, J shed 5 bases, and the junction held 2 bases outside the gene matches. Germline CDR1 reads MNHNS; CDR2 reads SASEGT. The chain's CDR3 is CASSETGGRANVLTF. The DNA of the CDR3 is TGTGCCAGCAGTGAGACAGGGGGGAGGGCCAACGTCCTGACTTTC.

This chain connects TRBV5-1 to TRBJ1-3; possible D gene TRBD1, 6 bases. This CDR3 is built from 18 residues. Trimming pared 0 bases from V and 1 base from J, leaving 17 bases between. Germline values: CDR1 SGHRS, CDR2 YFSETQ. CDR3 loop: CASSLEGTRGFSGNTIYF. The CDR3 DNA is TGCGCCAGCAGCTTGGAGGGGACAAGGGGATTTTCTGGAAACACCATATATTTT.

The V call is TRBV5-1, the J call TRBJ2-7; TRBD2 matches 12 bases. From germline, CDR1 is SGHRS and CDR2 YFSETQ. This CDR3 comprises 15 residues. V gave up 4 bases and J gave up 1 base; unmatched junction bases: 3. The CDR3 bases are TGCGCCAGCAGCGATCTAGCGGGAGGGTCCTACGAGCAGTACTTC. This sequence encodes CASSDLAGGSYEQYF.